The 8 T cell receptor beta chains presented below share a single source sample, sequenced in a study of blood T cells in healthy people across ages. A second PCR of 7 to 11 cycles used a sample-barcoded 5' primer and a J-beta primer mix. TCRdb re-called the 5' RACE reads with MiXCR, one entry per CDR3 protein. The sample has about 1,400,000 distinct CDR3 sequences, roughly 45% seen once. Input material: blood. The receptors were gathered from a woman aged 18-30 years in good health.

The chain carries TRBV12-3 or TRBV12-4 and TRBJ2-1; 14 nucleotides align to TRBD2. This CDR3 has 18 residues. V lost 5 bases, J lost 7 bases, and 13 bases stayed unmatched. CDR3 DNA: TGTGCCAGCAGTACCGGACTAGCGGGAGGCTCGGGGGTGAATGAGCAGTTCTTC. Translating gives CASSTGLAGGSGVNEQFF.

This clonotype was found a few times. The chain joins TRBV7-3 to TRBJ2-7, with 8 bases identical to TRBD2. Trimming cost V 1 base and J 5 bases; bases outside gene matches: 4. This CDR3 spans 14 amino acids. Germline assignment: CDR1 SGHTA and CDR2 FQGTGA. The CDR3 is CASSLNPGGDEQYF. The CDR3 DNA follows: TGTGCCAGCAGCTTAAACCCCGGGGGGGACGAGCAGTACTTC.

This clonotype showed up just a few times. The V and J genes are TRBV20-1 and TRBJ2-7; possible D gene TRBD2, 5 bases. Trimming shortened V by 5 bases and J by 3 bases, and 17 bases separated the two germline ends. In germline, CDR1 is DFQATT, CDR2 SNEGSKA (reference sequence). This CDR3 spans 14 amino acids. The CDR3 sequence is CSAGGEGDRYEQYF. The DNA for the CDR3 is TGCAGTGCTGGAGGTGAGGGCGATCGCTACGAGCAGTACTTC.

J is TRBJ2-7 and V is TRBV12-3 or TRBV12-4; D might be TRBD2 (6 bases). V was trimmed by 6 bases and J by 2 bases, leaving 17 bases between them. The CDR3 extends over 15 amino acids. This CDR3 reads CASSQTSSPTYEQYF. CDR3 nucleotide sequence: TGTGCCAGCAGCCAAACTAGCTCCCCCACCTACGAGCAGTACTTC.

As for this clonotype: A junction end diverges from the germline sequence, so it may reflect a read error. The chain recombines TRBV2 with TRBJ1-2; no clear D. This CDR3 comprises 14 residues. Per germline, CDR1 SNHLY and CDR2 FYNNEI. CDR3 sequence reads: CASSDRPANYGDTF. As DNA, the CDR3 is TGTGCCAGCAGTGACAGGCCTGCTAACTATGGCGACACCTTC.

This clonotype was recorded at least ten times. V usage is TRBV10-3 and J usage is TRBJ1-2; 9 nucleotides align to TRBD1. Germline lookup yields CDR1 ENHRY and CDR2 SYGVKD. The CDR3 has 14 amino acids. Trimming took 6 bases from V and 4 from J; bases not matched to a gene: 6. Here the CDR3 DNA reads TGTGCCATCAGCTCACAGACAGGGGGCTATGGCTACACCTTC. Translation: CAISSQTGGYGYTF.

The gene calls are TRBV12-3 or TRBV12-4 and TRBJ2-7; 10 positions agree with TRBD2. Trimming removed 3 bases from V and 7 bases from J; junction bases left unmatched: 6. This CDR3 contains 14 residues. The CDR3 spells CASSLGTSAWEQYF. CDR3 DNA: TGTGCCAGCAGTTTGGGGACTAGCGCCTGGGAGCAGTACTTC.

As for this clonotype: This CDR3 fails to terminate in the conserved phenylalanine or tryptophan, so it likely reflects a read error. The J gene is TRBJ1-4, the V gene TRBV20-1; D gene uncertain. In germline, CDR1 is DFQATT, CDR2 SNEGSKA (reference sequence). The CDR3 length is 12 residues. Trimming cost V 5 bases and J 12 bases, with 16 bases left between them. CDR3 residues: CSAPARSKELFY. In DNA, the CDR3 is TGCAGTGCTCCGGCTAGGTCGAAGGAACTGTTTTAT.